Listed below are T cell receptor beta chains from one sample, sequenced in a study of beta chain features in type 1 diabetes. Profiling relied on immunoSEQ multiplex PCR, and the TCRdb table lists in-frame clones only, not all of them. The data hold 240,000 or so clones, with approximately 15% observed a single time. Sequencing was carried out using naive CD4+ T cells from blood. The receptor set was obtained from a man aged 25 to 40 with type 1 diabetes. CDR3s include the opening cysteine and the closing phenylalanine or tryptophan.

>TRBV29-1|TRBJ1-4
CSVAGGNEKLFF
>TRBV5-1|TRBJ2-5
CASSMTSGQSTQYF
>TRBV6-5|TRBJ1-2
CASSSDRFYGYTF
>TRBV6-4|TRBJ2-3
CASSDSGLGARDTQYF
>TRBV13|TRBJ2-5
CASSSRQGGETQYF
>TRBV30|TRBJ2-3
CAWSIAGADTQYF
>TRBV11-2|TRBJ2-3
CASSTGQGYGDTQYF
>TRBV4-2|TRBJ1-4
CASSRGTADDEKLFF
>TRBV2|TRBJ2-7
CASTLDRGRSYF
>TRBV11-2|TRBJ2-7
CASSGAGGVGEQYF
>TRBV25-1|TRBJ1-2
CASSPPFGDNGYTF
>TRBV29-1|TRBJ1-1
CSVGKTENTEAFF
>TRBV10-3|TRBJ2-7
CAIRGDSYEQYF
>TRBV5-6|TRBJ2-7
CASSVGLAGGNEQYF
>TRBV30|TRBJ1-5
CAWSVGGSGQPQHF
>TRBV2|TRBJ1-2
CASSRQGGYGYTF
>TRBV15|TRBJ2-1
CATSRGAGGLGNEQFF
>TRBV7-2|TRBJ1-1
CASSRSMNTEAFF
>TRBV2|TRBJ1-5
CASSRDSSNQPQHF
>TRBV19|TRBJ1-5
CASNFAPQGQPQHF
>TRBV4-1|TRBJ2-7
CASSLQGTPYEQYF
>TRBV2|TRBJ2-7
CASTGRGEQYF
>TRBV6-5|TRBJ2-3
CASKPGGTDTQYF
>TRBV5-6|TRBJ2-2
CASSLPPTGANTGELFF
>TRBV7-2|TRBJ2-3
CASSDGLRGDTDTQYF
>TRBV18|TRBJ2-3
CASSPGLAGTDTQYF
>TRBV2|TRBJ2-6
CASSGSSGANVLTF
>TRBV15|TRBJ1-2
CATSIGTANYGYTF
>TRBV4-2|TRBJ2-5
CASSSGLAGEETQYF
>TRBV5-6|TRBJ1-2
CASSFRSTNPNYGYTF
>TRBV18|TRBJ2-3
CASSPPEDYSTDTQYF
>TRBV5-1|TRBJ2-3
CASGTGTGGTDTQYF
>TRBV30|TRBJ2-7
CAWSPRATTYEQYF
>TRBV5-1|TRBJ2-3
CASSFGSTSTDTQYF
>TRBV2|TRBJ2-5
CASALGGQETQYF
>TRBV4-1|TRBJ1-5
CASSQGSGRERQPQHF
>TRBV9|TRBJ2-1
CASSVASGLAGGSYNEQFF
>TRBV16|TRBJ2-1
CASSQQGSYNEQFF
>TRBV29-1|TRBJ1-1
CSVIGGLEAFF
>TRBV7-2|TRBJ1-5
CASSLAAGGGNQPQHF
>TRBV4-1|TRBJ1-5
CASSQDRGTHYSNQPQHF
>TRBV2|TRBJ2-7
CASRGQGLVEQYF
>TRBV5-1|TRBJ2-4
CASSSLAGEDIQYF
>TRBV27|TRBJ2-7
CASSGGLDEQYF